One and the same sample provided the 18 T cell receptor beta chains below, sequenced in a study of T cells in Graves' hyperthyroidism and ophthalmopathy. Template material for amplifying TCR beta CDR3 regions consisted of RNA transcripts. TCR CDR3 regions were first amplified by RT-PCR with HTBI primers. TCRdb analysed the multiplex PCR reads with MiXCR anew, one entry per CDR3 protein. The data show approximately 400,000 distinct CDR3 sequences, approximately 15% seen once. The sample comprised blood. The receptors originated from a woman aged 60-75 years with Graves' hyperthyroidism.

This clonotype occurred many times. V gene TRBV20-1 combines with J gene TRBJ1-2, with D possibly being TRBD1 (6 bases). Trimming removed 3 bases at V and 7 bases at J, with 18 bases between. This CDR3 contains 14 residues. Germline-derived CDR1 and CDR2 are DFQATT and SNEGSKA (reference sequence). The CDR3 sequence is CSASRIGGTSGYTF. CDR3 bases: TGCAGTGCTAGTCGGATAGGGGGAACCAGTGGCTACACCTTC.

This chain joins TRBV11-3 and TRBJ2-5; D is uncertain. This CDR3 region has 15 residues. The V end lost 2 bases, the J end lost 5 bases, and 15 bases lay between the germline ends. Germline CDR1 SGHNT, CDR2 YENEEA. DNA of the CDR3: TGTGCCAGCAGCTTAAAAGGCCCACAAAGGGAGACCCAGTACTTC. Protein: CASSLKGPQRETQYF.

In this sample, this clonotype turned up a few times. The CDR3 DNA reads TGCAGCGTCTCCGGGACAGGAGTCGAATCGTACTTC. The encoded protein is CSVSGTGVESYF. The chain is built from TRBV29-1 and TRBJ2-5; 8 bases match TRBD1. With V trimmed by 6 bases and J by 13 bases, 13 bases remained unmatched. CDR3 length: 12 amino acids. Germline V gene lookup returns CDR1 SQVTM and CDR2 ANQGSEA.

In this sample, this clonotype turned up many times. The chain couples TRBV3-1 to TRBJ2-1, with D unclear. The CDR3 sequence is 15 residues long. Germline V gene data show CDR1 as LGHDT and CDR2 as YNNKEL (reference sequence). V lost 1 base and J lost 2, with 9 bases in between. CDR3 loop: CASSQGVPPYNEQFF. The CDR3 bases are TGTGCCAGCAGCCAAGGGGTACCCCCCTACAATGAGCAGTTCTTC.

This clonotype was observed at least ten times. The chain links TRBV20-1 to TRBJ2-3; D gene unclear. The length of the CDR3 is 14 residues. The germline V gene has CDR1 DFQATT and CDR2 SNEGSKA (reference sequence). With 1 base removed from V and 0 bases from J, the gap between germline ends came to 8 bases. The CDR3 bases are TGCAGTGCTAGAGTTGCGACTAGCACAGATACGCAGTATTTT. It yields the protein CSARVATSTDTQYF.

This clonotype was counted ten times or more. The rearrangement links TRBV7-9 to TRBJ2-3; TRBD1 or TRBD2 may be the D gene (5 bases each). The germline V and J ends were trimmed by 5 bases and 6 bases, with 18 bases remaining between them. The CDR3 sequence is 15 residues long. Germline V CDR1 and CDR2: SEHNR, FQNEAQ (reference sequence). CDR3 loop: CASSIGTYPEDTQYF. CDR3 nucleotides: TGTGCCAGCAGCATCGGGACCTACCCGGAGGATACGCAGTATTTT.

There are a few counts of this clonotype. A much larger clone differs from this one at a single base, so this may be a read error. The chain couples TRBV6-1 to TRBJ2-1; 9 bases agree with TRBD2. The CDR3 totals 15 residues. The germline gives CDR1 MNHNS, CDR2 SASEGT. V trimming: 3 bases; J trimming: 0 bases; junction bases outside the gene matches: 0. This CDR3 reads CASSEGLASYNEQFF. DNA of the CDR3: TGTGCCAGCAGTGAGGGACTAGCCTCCTACAATGAGCAGTTCTTC.

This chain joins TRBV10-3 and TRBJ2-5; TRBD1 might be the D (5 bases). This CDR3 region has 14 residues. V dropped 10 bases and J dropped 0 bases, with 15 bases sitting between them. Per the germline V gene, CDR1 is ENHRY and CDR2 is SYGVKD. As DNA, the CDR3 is TGTGCCACCAGCCCGAAGGGGTACCAAGAGACCCAGTACTTC. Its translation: CATSPKGYQETQYF.

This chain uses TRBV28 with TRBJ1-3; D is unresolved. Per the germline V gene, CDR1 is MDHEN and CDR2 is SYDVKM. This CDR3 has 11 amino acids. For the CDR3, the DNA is TGTGCGTCAGGATTTGGAAACACCATATATTTT. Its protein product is CASGFGNTIYF.

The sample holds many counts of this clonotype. The CDR3 reads CAWGDPHSGANVLTF. The DNA of the CDR3 is TGTGCCTGGGGGGACCCACATAGTGGGGCCAACGTCCTGACTTTC. This chain connects TRBV30 to TRBJ2-6; D may correspond to TRBD1 or TRBD2 (5 bases each). This CDR3 is 15 amino acids long. V was shortened by 5 bases and J by 3 bases, with 14 bases between the two germline ends. CDR1 and CDR2 (germline): GTSNPN, SVGIG (reference sequence).

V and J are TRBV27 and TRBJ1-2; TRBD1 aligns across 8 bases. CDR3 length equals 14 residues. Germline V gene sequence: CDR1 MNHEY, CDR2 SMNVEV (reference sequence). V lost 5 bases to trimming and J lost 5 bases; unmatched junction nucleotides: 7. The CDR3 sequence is CASSLTGARYGYTF. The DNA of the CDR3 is TGTGCCAGCAGTCTGACAGGGGCCAGATATGGCTACACCTTC.

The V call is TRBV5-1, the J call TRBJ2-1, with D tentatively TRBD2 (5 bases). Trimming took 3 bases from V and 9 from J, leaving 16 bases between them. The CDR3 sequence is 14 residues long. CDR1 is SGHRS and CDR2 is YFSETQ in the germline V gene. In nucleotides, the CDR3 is TGCGCCAGCAGCTCAACTCAAGGTGAGGGTGAGCAGTTCTTC. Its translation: CASSSTQGEGEQFF.

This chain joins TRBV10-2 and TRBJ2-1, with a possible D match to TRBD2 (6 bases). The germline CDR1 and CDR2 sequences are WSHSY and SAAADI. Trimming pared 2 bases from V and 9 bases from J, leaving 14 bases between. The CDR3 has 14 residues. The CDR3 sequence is CASSEQRVRREQFF. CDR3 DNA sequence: TGCGCCAGCAGTGAGCAGCGGGTGAGGCGTGAGCAGTTCTTC.

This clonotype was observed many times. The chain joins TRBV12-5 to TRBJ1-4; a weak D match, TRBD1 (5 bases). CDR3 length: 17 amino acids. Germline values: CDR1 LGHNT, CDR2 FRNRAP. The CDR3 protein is CALGPPLSRGEGEKLFF. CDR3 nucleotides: TGTGCCCTCGGGCCACCCCTTTCGCGGGGGGAAGGTGAAAAACTGTTTTTT.

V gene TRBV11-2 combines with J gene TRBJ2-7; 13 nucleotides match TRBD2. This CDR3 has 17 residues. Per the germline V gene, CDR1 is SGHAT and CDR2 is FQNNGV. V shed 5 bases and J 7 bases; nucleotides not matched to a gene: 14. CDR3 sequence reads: CASSRGLAGRRNNEQYF. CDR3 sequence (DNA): TGTGCCAGCAGCCGGGGACTAGCGGGACGTCGAAACAATGAGCAGTACTTC.

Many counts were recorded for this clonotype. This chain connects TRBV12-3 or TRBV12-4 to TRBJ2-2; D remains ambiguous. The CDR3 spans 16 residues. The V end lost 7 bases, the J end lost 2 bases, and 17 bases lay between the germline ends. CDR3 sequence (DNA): TGTGCCAGCACCCTACGACAAACCCTAAACACCGGGGAGCTGTTTTTT. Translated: CASTLRQTLNTGELFF.

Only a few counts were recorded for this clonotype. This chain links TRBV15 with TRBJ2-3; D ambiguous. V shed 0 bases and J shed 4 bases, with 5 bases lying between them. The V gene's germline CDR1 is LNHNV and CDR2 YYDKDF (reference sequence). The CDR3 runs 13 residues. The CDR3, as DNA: TGTGCCACCAGCAGAGATCCGGCAGATACGCAGTATTTT. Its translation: CATSRDPADTQYF.

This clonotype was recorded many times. CDR3 nucleotide sequence: TGTGCCAGCAAAAGGACTGCCCAGGGCGAGCAGTACTTC. Its translation is CASKRTAQGEQYF. The chain is built from TRBV5-5 and TRBJ2-7; perhaps D is TRBD1 or TRBD2 (5 bases each). V lost 6 bases and J lost 6, with 16 bases in between. This CDR3 is built from 13 residues. Germline CDR1 and CDR2: SGHKS and YYEKEE (reference sequence).